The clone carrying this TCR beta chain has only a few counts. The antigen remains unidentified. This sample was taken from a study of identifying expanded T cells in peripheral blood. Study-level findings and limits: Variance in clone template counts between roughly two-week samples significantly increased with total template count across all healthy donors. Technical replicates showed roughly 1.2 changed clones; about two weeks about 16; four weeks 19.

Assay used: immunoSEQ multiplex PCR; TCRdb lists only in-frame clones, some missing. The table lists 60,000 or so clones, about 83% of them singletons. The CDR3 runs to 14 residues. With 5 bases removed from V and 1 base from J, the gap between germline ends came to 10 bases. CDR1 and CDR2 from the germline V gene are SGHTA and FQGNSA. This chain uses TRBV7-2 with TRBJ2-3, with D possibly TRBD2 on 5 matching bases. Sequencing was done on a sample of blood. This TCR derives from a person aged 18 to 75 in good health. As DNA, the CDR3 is TGTGCCAGCAGCATGGGAGTCGGCACAGATACGCAGTATTTT. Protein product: CASSMGVGTDTQYF.